A single sample gave rise to the 27 T cell receptor beta chains below, sequenced in a study of T-cell memory formation after mild COVID-19. From the 5' RACE reads, TCRdb called clonotypes with MiXCR, one entry per CDR3 protein. The table shows about 320,000 distinct CDR3 sequences, with roughly an eighth occurring only once. Source material: PBMCs or a T cell subset sorted from them (not recorded which). These receptor sequences come from a man younger than 35 who had mild COVID-19 (a few samples of this study predate the infection). Cell type and time point are not known.

This clonotype has more than one count but fewer than ten. The gene calls are TRBV7-2 and TRBJ1-2; D is possibly TRBD1 (6 bases). Trimming removed 5 bases from V and 1 base from J, with 8 bases in between. The CDR3 is 13 amino acids. The V gene's germline CDR1 is SGHTA and CDR2 FQGNSA. This CDR3 is CASSQGINYGYTF. DNA of the CDR3: TGTGCCAGCAGCCAGGGGATTAACTATGGCTACACCTTC. The full variable domain, completed using reference TRBV7-2 and TRBJ1-2, is GAGVSQSPSNKVTEKGKDVELRCDPISGHTALYWYRQSLGQGLEFLIYFQGNSAPDKSGLPSDRFSAERTGGSVSTLTIQRTQQEDSAVYLCASSQGINYGYTFGSGTRLTVV.

This clonotype occurred many times. J is TRBJ2-2 and V is TRBV9, with a tentative D call TRBD1 (6 bases). The CDR3 runs to 15 residues. V lost 2 bases and J 6 bases, leaving 14 bases between the germline ends. Germline CDR1 reads SGDLS; CDR2 reads YYNGEE. The CDR3 sequence is CASSVQGLSSGELFF. The CDR3 DNA reads TGTGCCAGCAGCGTCCAGGGGTTATCGTCCGGGGAGCTGTTTTTT.

The genes are TRBV5-4 and TRBJ2-7, with 12 bases matching TRBD1. V lost 3 bases and J lost 4; bases outside the gene matches: 8. CDR3 length equals 16 residues. Germline CDR1 reads SGHNT; CDR2 reads YYREEE (reference sequence). This CDR3 reads CASSSGQGAVGYEQYF. CDR3 bases: TGTGCCAGCAGCTCGGGACAGGGGGCCGTAGGTTACGAGCAGTACTTC. The variable domain in full, completed from reference TRBV5-4 and TRBJ2-7, reads ETGVTQSPTHLIKTRGQQVTLRCSSQSGHNTVSWYQQALGQGPQFIFQYYREEENGRGNFPPRFSGLQFPNYSSELNVNALELDDSALYLCASSSGQGAVGYEQYFGPGTRLTVT.

This clonotype occurred a few times. The CDR3 sequence: CASSYGYRGAEAFF. In nucleotides, the CDR3 is TGTGCCAGCAGTTACGGTTACAGGGGGGCTGAAGCTTTCTTT. This chain links TRBV6-2 or TRBV6-3 with TRBJ1-1; TRBD1 matches at 8 bases. Unmatched junction bases numbered 5, after V lost 2 bases and J lost 6 bases. The CDR3 is made up of 14 amino acids. Germline V gene sequence: CDR1 MNHEY, CDR2 SVGEGT.

In its sample, this clonotype was seen a few times. V gene TRBV29-1 combines with J gene TRBJ2-5, with D possibly matching TRBD2 (5 bases). This CDR3 has 13 amino acids. V was shortened by 1 base and J by 4 bases, with 10 bases between the two germline ends. Per germline, CDR1 SQVTM and CDR2 ANQGSEA. The CDR3 spells CSVEGTGRETQYF. The CDR3 DNA reads TGCAGCGTTGAAGGAACGGGGAGAGAGACCCAGTACTTC.

This clonotype was observed a few times. J is TRBJ1-3 and V is TRBV7-2; possible D gene TRBD1, 6 bases. The CDR3 is made up of 15 amino acids. Germline CDR1 reads SGHTA; CDR2 reads FQGNSA. Trimming stripped 2 bases from V and 0 bases from J, with 8 bases between. As DNA, the CDR3 is TGTGCCAGCAGCTTACAGACAGGCTCTGGAAACACCATATATTTT. Protein product: CASSLQTGSGNTIYF.

This clonotype appeared once. V gene TRBV4-1 combines with J gene TRBJ1-5; D call uncertain. Germline assignment: CDR1 MGHRA and CDR2 YSYEKL. The CDR3 is 14 residues long. Trimming removed 0 bases from V and 3 bases from J, with 6 bases in between. CDR3 nucleotides: TGCGCCAGCAGCCAAGAGGAGGTCAATCAGCCCCAGCATTTT. Translating gives CASSQEEVNQPQHF.

In its sample, this clonotype was seen a few times. The V call is TRBV24-1, the J call TRBJ2-3; either TRBD1 or TRBD2 may supply D (6 bases each). CDR3 length equals 17 residues. The V end was cut by 2 bases, the J end by 4 bases, with 18 bases between. Germline V gives CDR1 KGHDR, CDR2 SFDVKD. The CDR3 is CATSDSFGGGRADTQYF. CDR3 nucleotides: TGTGCCACCAGTGATTCGTTTGGTGGGGGGCGCGCAGATACGCAGTATTTT.

In this sample, this clonotype turned up a few times. The chain combines TRBV24-1 with TRBJ2-3, with 11 bases identical to TRBD1. Looked up from germline, CDR1 is KGHDR and CDR2 is SFDVKD. The CDR3 is 15 amino acids. Trimming cost V 4 bases and J 4 bases; bases outside gene matches: 3. CDR3 sequence: CATSDAGQGADTQYF. The CDR3 DNA sequence: TGTGCCACCAGTGACGCGGGACAGGGGGCAGATACGCAGTATTTT.

The table lists this clonotype with a count of one. The chain combines TRBV20-1 with TRBJ1-3; possibly TRBD1 for D (5 bases). There are 16 residues in the CDR3. CDR1 is DFQATT and CDR2 is SNEGSKA in the germline V gene (reference sequence). Trimming left V 6 bases short and J 0 bases short, with 18 bases between. CDR3 loop: CSAYPDNLLSGNTIYF. The CDR3 bases are TGCAGTGCATACCCGGACAACTTGCTCTCTGGAAACACCATATATTTT.

This clonotype was seen a few times. This sequence joins TRBV2 and TRBJ2-2; D may match TRBD1 or TRBD2 (5 bases each). Trimming stripped 10 bases from V and 7 bases from J, with 16 bases between. Germline V CDR1 and CDR2: SNHLY, FYNNEI. This CDR3 comprises 13 residues. In DNA form, the CDR3 reads TGTGCCAATACCCCTCAGGGAGACGGGGAGCTGTTTTTT. It codes for CANTPQGDGELFF.

The gene calls are TRBV12-3 or TRBV12-4 and TRBJ1-5, with 9 bases identical to TRBD1. The junction had 3 bases not matched to a gene; V was cut back by 8 bases and J by 4 bases. The CDR3 totals 13 residues. CDR3 loop: CASGQGPNQPQHF. As DNA, the CDR3 is TGTGCCAGCGGACAGGGGCCGAATCAGCCCCAGCATTTT.

V usage is TRBV5-1 and J usage is TRBJ2-3, with 8 bases identical to TRBD2. CDR1 SGHRS and CDR2 YFSETQ come from the germline V gene. Trimming took 4 bases from V and 2 from J; bases not matched to a gene: 6. The CDR3 totals 15 residues. The CDR3 nucleotides are TGCGCCAGCAGCCCAGCGGGGGTTACCACAGATACGCAGTATTTT. Translation gives CASSPAGVTTDTQYF.

In its sample, this clonotype was seen a few times. The chain is built from TRBV7-8 and TRBJ2-6; D might be TRBD2 (6 bases). The CDR3 spans 18 residues. V dropped 5 bases and J dropped 2 bases, with 19 bases sitting between them. From germline, CDR1 is SGHVS and CDR2 FQNEAQ. This chain's CDR3 is CASSQVGGAAAGANVLTF. In DNA form, the CDR3 reads TGTGCCAGCAGCCAAGTGGGCGGGGCCGCAGCTGGGGCCAACGTCCTGACTTTC.

This chain connects TRBV7-9 to TRBJ2-3, with D tentatively TRBD1 or TRBD2 (6 bases each). From germline, CDR1 is SEHNR and CDR2 FQNEAQ (reference sequence). The CDR3 contains 13 residues. This CDR3 is CANGGPSTDTQYF. Here the CDR3 DNA reads TGTGCTAACGGGGGCCCAAGCACAGATACGCAGTATTTT.

The gene calls are TRBV7-9 and TRBJ2-7, with D tentatively TRBD1 (5 bases). Germline V gene lookup returns CDR1 SEHNR and CDR2 FQNEAQ (reference sequence). Trimming removed 0 bases from V and 2 bases from J, with 8 bases in between. This CDR3 is built from 14 residues. CDR3 sequence (DNA): TGTGCCAGCAGCTTAGCAGGGGTTACCTACGAGCAGTACTTC. Translating it yields CASSLAGVTYEQYF.

CDR3 DNA sequence: TGTGCCAGCAGCCCGGGTTCGGGAGGGTATCAGCCCCAGCATTTT. The encoded protein is CASSPGSGGYQPQHF. The chain is built from TRBV6-5 and TRBJ1-5, with unresolved D. Germline lookup yields CDR1 MNHEY and CDR2 SVGAGI. Trimming took 6 bases from V and 5 from J, leaving 17 bases between them. The CDR3 has 15 amino acids.

This chain links TRBV6-1 with TRBJ2-1; 10 positions match TRBD2. With 5 bases clipped from V and 8 bases from J, the junction kept 9 bases outside the gene matches. The germline CDR1 and CDR2 sequences are MNHNS and SASEGT. The CDR3 extends over 15 amino acids. In DNA, the CDR3 is TGTGCCAGCAGTCCAACTAGCGGGGCCTTAGATGAGCAGTTCTTC. This encodes CASSPTSGALDEQFF.

This rearrangement joins TRBV6-1 to TRBJ2-5, with 15 bases identical to TRBD2. The germline gives CDR1 MNHNS, CDR2 SASEGT. The CDR3 length is 16 residues. J was trimmed by 4 bases and V by 7 bases; bases with no gene match: 7. The CDR3 here is CASTRTSGGATETQYF. CDR3 nucleotide sequence: TGTGCCAGCACCAGGACTAGCGGGGGGGCCACAGAGACCCAGTACTTC.

V and J are TRBV6-2 or TRBV6-3 and TRBJ1-2; D unresolved. Trimming removed 3 bases from V and 7 bases from J, with 9 bases in between. CDR3 length equals 12 residues. Per germline, CDR1 MNHEY and CDR2 SVGEGT. The CDR3 sequence is CASSYYSPGYTF. CDR3 in DNA: TGTGCCAGCAGTTATTACAGTCCTGGCTACACCTTC.

The gene calls are TRBV9 and TRBJ1-1; D not resolved. The CDR3 contains 13 residues. Trimming cost V 2 bases and J 0 bases, with 5 bases left between them. Germline CDR1 is SGDLS and CDR2 is YYNGEE. The DNA for the CDR3 is TGTGCCAGCAGCGTGACGGTGAACACTGAAGCTTTCTTT. It translates to CASSVTVNTEAFF. Complete variable domain (other parts from reference TRBV9 and TRBJ1-1): DSGVTQTPKHLITATGQRVTLRCSPRSGDLSVYWYQQSLDQGLQFLIQYYNGEERAKGNILERFSAQQFPDLHSELNLSSLELGDSALYFCASSVTVNTEAFFGQGTRLTVV.

The rearrangement uses TRBV6-2 or TRBV6-3 and TRBJ2-5, with D hard to call. This CDR3 has 13 residues. Per germline, CDR1 MNHEY and CDR2 SVGEGT. Between the trimmed V and J ends, which lost 4 bases and 3 bases, there was a span of 9 bases. Here the CDR3 DNA reads TGTGCCAGCAGTTCCATGCAAAAAGAGACCCAGTACTTC. Translation: CASSSMQKETQYF.

This clonotype was picked up a small number of times. The V gene is TRBV3-1, the J gene TRBJ2-2; the match to TRBD1 covers 9 bases. Germline lookup yields CDR1 LGHDT and CDR2 YNNKEL (reference sequence). Trimming removed 4 bases from V and 5 bases from J; junction bases left unmatched: 5. This CDR3 spans 15 amino acids. The CDR3 bases are TGTGCCAGCAGCCTGGGGGACAGGGCGACCGGGGAGCTGTTTTTT. This codes for CASSLGDRATGELFF.

This rearrangement joins TRBV7-8 to TRBJ1-2; no definite D call. V dropped 1 base and J dropped 6 bases, with 18 bases sitting between them. This CDR3 region has 16 residues. Germline CDR1 SGHVS, CDR2 FQNEAQ. DNA for the CDR3: TGTGCCAGCAGCTTAGGCGGAGCGCGGCCTTCTGATGGCTACACCTTC. Its protein is CASSLGGARPSDGYTF.

This clonotype was counted only a few times. This sequence joins TRBV4-1 and TRBJ1-2; D gene unclear. Germline CDR1 and CDR2: MGHRA and YSYEKL. Deletions cut 1 base from V and 4 bases from J, with 10 bases between. The CDR3 is 14 residues long. As DNA, the CDR3 is TGCGCCAGCAGCCAAGTTTCGGCGGCCTATGGCTACACCTTC. It encodes CASSQVSAAYGYTF.

This chain links TRBV11-2 with TRBJ2-7; the D is unclear. Per the germline V gene, CDR1 is SGHAT and CDR2 is FQNNGV. V lost 7 bases and J 9 bases, leaving 19 bases between the germline ends. The CDR3 loop spans 13 amino acids. The DNA of the CDR3 is TGTGCCAGCAAATTACCCGGCAGGCTGGGGCAGTACTTC. Translated, it gives CASKLPGRLGQYF.

This clonotype was found a few times. The V gene is TRBV18, the J gene TRBJ1-2, with a tentative D call TRBD1 (6 bases). CDR3 size: 14 residues. Germline loops: CDR1 KGHSH, CDR2 LQKENI. V was cut by 3 bases and J by 3 bases, with 11 bases left in between. Here the CDR3 DNA reads TGTGCCAGCTCACCTTTGACAGGAGACTATGGCTACACCTTC. Translation gives CASSPLTGDYGYTF.